This T cell receptor beta chain was obtained from a study of molecular identifiers for immune sequencing clone quantification. TCRdb independently ran MiXCR on the PCR reads; one entry per CDR3 protein. The sample shows over 550,000 distinct CDR3 sequences, 25% of them seen only once. Input for naive CD8 libraries was about 18,000 to 1,000,000 sorted cells; the RNA fraction used was 10%, 30% or 50%. Germline trimming cut 6 bases from V and 8 bases from J; bases unmatched to any gene: 10. Germline V gives CDR1 SNHLY, CDR2 FYNNEI. The CDR3 is 15 amino acids. Source material: naive CD8+ T cells from blood, with Jurkat cell RNA spiked in. Subset indicated: FACS-sorted CD8+CD4-CCR7+CD45RA+ naive T cells. This sequence joins TRBV2 and TRBJ1-4, with 9 bases fitting TRBD1. The TCR was taken from a human donor in good health. Some libraries in this study had Jurkat cell RNA spiked in. The CDR3 coding sequence is TGTGCCAGCAGGCCGGGACAGGGACGGGAGGAAAAACTGTTTTTT. It translates to CASRPGQGREEKLFF.